The entry below gives a single TCR beta chain sequence along with its context. As yet, its antigen is unknown. Blood was collected, around 2.7 ml per donor. The data were taken from a study of monozygotic twins with inflammatory bowel disease. From its re-call of the 5' RACE reads, TCRdb lists each CDR3 protein once, without DNA. The sample is made up of around 450,000 distinct CDR3 sequences, and the top ten hold more than 2% of it. CDR3 size: 14 residues. Germline V lookup: CDR1 SGHTA, CDR2 FQGNSA. General study points: Diversity of TCRbeta measured by inverse Simpson was lower in IBD patients than in healthy co-twins.

This chain links TRBV7-2 with TRBJ2-7; TCRdb reports TRBD1, a call that lacks DNA to check it against. The sequenced material came from blood. This TCR derives from a human donor with ulcerative colitis or Crohn's disease, or a healthy co-twin of an affected twin (not recorded which). The CDR3 region is CASSSRGGRDEQYF.